These 18 T cell receptor beta chains were sequenced from one sample in a study of response to subunit inactivated influenza vaccine. MiXCR, applied by TCRdb to the RT-PCR reads, yields one record per CDR3 protein. The sample has around 180,000 distinct CDR3 sequences; about a tenth are singletons. Sequenced here: non-naive T cells sorted from PBMCs, sampled on the day of vaccination. These receptor sequences come from a man between 45 and 60 years old who received an inactivated influenza vaccine.

This clonotype was counted at least ten times. The rearrangement joins TRBV20-1 to TRBJ2-1; D not certain. The CDR3 has 14 residues. Germline V lookup: CDR1 DFQATT, CDR2 SNEGSKA (reference sequence). Trimming took off 6 bases at V and 4 bases at J, with 16 bases between the two ends. The CDR3 coding sequence is TGCAGTGCGAAGGTGGTGCAACTGTACAATGAGCAGTTCTTC. It specifies CSAKVVQLYNEQFF.

This clonotype was counted ten times or more. This chain joins TRBV12-3 or TRBV12-4 and TRBJ2-5; D perhaps matches TRBD1 (6 bases). The CDR3 sequence is 14 residues long. Trimming cost V 7 bases and J 1 base, with 13 bases left between them. CDR3 loop: CASISGTSQETQYF. For the CDR3, the DNA is TGTGCCAGCATTTCCGGGACATCCCAAGAGACCCAGTACTTC.

J is TRBJ1-1 and V is TRBV7-8, with D possibly being TRBD1 (5 bases). Trimming left V 5 bases short and J 5 bases short, with 9 bases between. The CDR3 runs 12 residues. CDR1 SGHVS and CDR2 FQNEAQ come from the germline V gene. The CDR3 nucleotides read TGTGCCAGCAGCCCACAGGTGACTGAAGCTTTCTTT. Its protein product is CASSPQVTEAFF.

This clonotype appeared a few times. The chain links TRBV20-1 to TRBJ1-2, with 11 bases that match TRBD1. This CDR3 is 14 amino acids long. Germline CDR1 DFQATT, CDR2 SNEGSKA (reference sequence). The trim removed 0 bases at V and 7 bases at J, leaving 4 bases unmatched. The CDR3 DNA is TGCAGTGCTAGAGAGGGGACAGGGGGAAGTGGCTACACCTTC. Protein sequence: CSAREGTGGSGYTF.

Only a few counts were recorded for this clonotype. J is TRBJ1-5 and V is TRBV6-2 or TRBV6-3; TRBD1 might be the D (6 bases). The CDR3 is 14 amino acids. Germline CDR1 MNHEY, CDR2 SVGEGT. The V gene lost 5 bases and the J gene lost 7 bases, with 15 bases spanning the gap. The CDR3 DNA sequence: TGTGCCAGCAGTCAAGGGGGACTCCGGCAGCCCCAGCATTTT. Its protein product is CASSQGGLRQPQHF.

This clonotype was detected ten times or more. V gene TRBV20-1 combines with J gene TRBJ2-2; 7 nucleotides agree with TRBD1. The germline V gene encodes CDR1 DFQATT and CDR2 SNEGSKA (reference sequence). V was pared by 0 bases and J by 2 bases, with 6 bases of the junction left unmatched. The CDR3 contains 16 residues. The CDR3 bases are TGCAGTGCTAGAGATATCACAGGGGACAACACCGGGGAGCTGTTTTTT. This sequence encodes CSARDITGDNTGELFF.

The genes are TRBV28 and TRBJ2-1, with a tentative D call TRBD1 (6 bases). Trimming left V 6 bases short and J 8 bases short, with 14 bases between. The CDR3 covers 13 residues. Germline V gene data show CDR1 as MDHEN and CDR2 as SYDVKM. In DNA form, the CDR3 reads TGTGCCAGCAGCTCCCAACAGGGCTATGAGCAGTTCTTC. It specifies CASSSQQGYEQFF.

This clonotype was observed a handful of times. The J gene is TRBJ1-1, the V gene TRBV6-1, with TRBD1 identical over 9 bases. Unmatched junction bases numbered 6, after V lost 2 bases and J lost 5 bases. The germline CDR1 and CDR2 sequences are MNHNS and SASEGT. This CDR3 spans 15 amino acids. CDR3 amino acids: CASSEHGQGLTEAFF. CDR3 in DNA: TGTGCCAGCAGTGAACATGGACAGGGGTTGACTGAAGCTTTCTTT.

A few counts support this clonotype. V is TRBV29-1 and J is TRBJ2-1, with 9 nucleotides matching TRBD2. CDR3 length equals 14 residues. The V and J ends lost 7 bases and 9 bases, in that order; junction bases with no gene match: 13. Germline values: CDR1 SQVTM, CDR2 ANQGSEA. CDR3 nucleotides: TGCAGCGCTACCAAGACTAGCGGAGGAGGTGAGCAGTTCTTC. It is translated as CSATKTSGGGEQFF.

The chain recombines TRBV15 with TRBJ2-1; no reliable D call. The CDR3 has 14 amino acids. Germline CDR1 reads LNHNV; CDR2 reads YYDKDF (reference sequence). Trimming stripped 1 base from V and 7 bases from J, with 11 bases between. CDR3 sequence reads: CATSRVRVGNEQFF. Here the CDR3 DNA reads TGTGCCACCAGCAGAGTAAGGGTAGGGAATGAGCAGTTCTTC.

This clonotype has just a few counts. The chain couples TRBV4-3 to TRBJ1-1; perhaps TRBD1 as D (5 bases). The CDR3 has 14 amino acids. V lost 0 bases to trimming and J lost 5 bases, with 10 bases between them. Germline lookup yields CDR1 LGHNA and CDR2 YSLEER. CDR3 loop: CASSQELGRTEAFF. DNA of the CDR3: TGCGCCAGCAGCCAAGAACTGGGACGGACTGAAGCTTTCTTT.

This clonotype has a count of ten or more. This chain joins TRBV7-8 and TRBJ2-2; D is ambiguous. The CDR3 consists of 15 residues. Germline V gene lookup returns CDR1 SGHVS and CDR2 FQNEAQ. The V gene lost 2 bases and the J gene lost 1 base, with 8 bases spanning the gap. CDR3 sequence (DNA): TGTGCCAGCAGCTTATTACAGATGAACACCGGGGAGCTGTTTTTT. Residues: CASSLLQMNTGELFF.

This clonotype was recorded many times. This sequence joins TRBV12-3 or TRBV12-4 and TRBJ2-3; TRBD1 matches 10 bases. The J segment lost 8 bases and the V segment lost 7 bases, leaving 9 bases of the junction unmatched. The CDR3 runs 14 residues. The CDR3 loop is CASTRDRGFGTQYF. The CDR3 DNA is TGTGCCAGCACTCGGGACAGGGGTTTCGGTACGCAGTATTTT.

This clonotype appeared many times. V usage is TRBV20-1 and J usage is TRBJ2-1; 13 nucleotides match TRBD2. The germline V gene has CDR1 DFQATT and CDR2 SNEGSKA (reference sequence). The CDR3 covers 15 residues. V trimming: 6 bases; J trimming: 9 bases; junction bases outside the gene matches: 11. CDR3 loop: CSATKRTSGRSEQFF. CDR3 DNA: TGCAGTGCAACAAAGAGGACTAGCGGGAGATCTGAGCAGTTCTTC.

The gene calls are TRBV3-1 and TRBJ2-5; 8 nucleotides agree with TRBD2. The CDR3 sequence is 15 residues long. V lost 3 bases, J lost 1 base, and 4 bases stayed unmatched. From germline, CDR1 is LGHDT and CDR2 YNNKEL (reference sequence). CDR3 sequence (DNA): TGTGCCAGCAGCCAGGTCGGACTAGCCCAAGAGACCCAGTACTTC. Its protein is CASSQVGLAQETQYF.

This clonotype was recorded many times. The J gene is TRBJ2-2, the V gene TRBV4-2; TRBD2 matches 9 bases. There are 19 residues in the CDR3. J gave up 1 base and V 4 bases, and 13 bases lay outside the gene matches. Per the germline V gene, CDR1 is LGHNA and CDR2 is YNFKEQ. The CDR3, as DNA: TGTGCCAGCAGCCCCAACCCGTGGGGAGCGGGGGGGAACACCGGGGAGCTGTTTTTT. Its protein product is CASSPNPWGAGGNTGELFF.

As DNA, the CDR3 is TGTGCCAGCAGTTACGGTCGCAGGGGCCCCTACGAGCAGTACTTC. The encoded protein is CASSYGRRGPYEQYF. The V and J genes are TRBV6-5 and TRBJ2-7; maybe TRBD1 (6 bases). The CDR3 contains 15 residues. Germline CDR1 reads MNHEY; CDR2 reads SVGAGI. The V end was cut by 2 bases, the J end by 2 bases, with 13 bases between.

The table lists this clonotype with a few counts. The chain joins TRBV6-5 to TRBJ2-7; no clear D. V shed 4 bases and J shed 8 bases, with 12 bases lying between them. The CDR3 loop spans 12 amino acids. Germline V gene sequence: CDR1 MNHEY, CDR2 SVGAGI. As DNA, the CDR3 is TGTGCCAGCAGTTCCGAAGCGCGACAGCAGTACTTC. Protein product: CASSSEARQQYF.